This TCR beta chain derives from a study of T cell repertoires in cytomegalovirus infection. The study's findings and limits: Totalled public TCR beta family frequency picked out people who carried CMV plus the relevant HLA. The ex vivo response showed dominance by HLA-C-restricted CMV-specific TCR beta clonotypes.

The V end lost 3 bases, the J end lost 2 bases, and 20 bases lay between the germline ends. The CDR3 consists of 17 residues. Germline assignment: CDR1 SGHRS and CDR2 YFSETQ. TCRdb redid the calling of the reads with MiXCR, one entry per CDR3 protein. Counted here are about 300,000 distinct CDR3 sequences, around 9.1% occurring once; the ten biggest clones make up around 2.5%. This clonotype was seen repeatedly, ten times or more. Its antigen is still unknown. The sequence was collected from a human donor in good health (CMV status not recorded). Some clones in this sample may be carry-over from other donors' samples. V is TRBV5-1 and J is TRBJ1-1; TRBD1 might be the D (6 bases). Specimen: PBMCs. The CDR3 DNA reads TGCGCCAGCAGCTCCGGGCCACAGGGATTTGGAAACACTGAAGCTTTCTTT. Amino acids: CASSSGPQGFGNTEAFF.